The 8 T cell receptor beta chains below all came from one sample that was sequenced in a study of somatic mutations in cytotoxic T cells in rheumatoid arthritis. Profiled with immunoSEQ multiplex PCR; TCRdb holds only in-frame clones, not every one. The sample yields about 21,000 clones, around 81% seen once. Input material: CD8+ T cells sorted from blood. The receptor set was obtained from a young man with rheumatoid arthritis.

The V gene is TRBV7-9, the J gene TRBJ1-2; D may be TRBD1 (5 bases). The CDR3 length is 15 residues. The germline gives CDR1 SEHNR, CDR2 FQNEAQ (reference sequence). Trimming stripped 1 base from V and 4 bases from J, with 13 bases between. The CDR3 nucleotides are TGTGCCAGCAGCTTAGTCCCGACAGACCTCTATGGCTACACCTTC. Amino acids: CASSLVPTDLYGYTF. The full variable domain, rest sourced from reference TRBV7-9 and TRBJ1-2, is DTGVSQNPRHKITKRGQNVTFRCDPISEHNRLYWYRQTLGQGPEFLTYFQNEAQLEKSRLLSDRFSAERPKGSFSTLEIQRTEQGDSAMYLCASSLVPTDLYGYTFGSGTRLTVV.

This clone has just one count. The rearrangement joins TRBV7-9 to TRBJ2-3, with 10 bases identical to TRBD1. Germline V gene data show CDR1 as SEHNR and CDR2 as FQNEAQ (reference sequence). This CDR3 region has 15 residues. Trimming cost V 5 bases and J 2 bases; bases outside gene matches: 4. CDR3 coding DNA: TGTGCCAGCAGCGCCGGGACAGGGGACACAGATACGCAGTATTTT. Translation gives CASSAGTGDTDTQYF.

This rearrangement joins TRBV11-2 to TRBJ1-3; unclear D gene. Trimming removed 8 bases at V and 0 bases at J, with 14 bases between. The CDR3 loop spans 15 amino acids. CDR1 and CDR2 (germline): SGHAT, FQNNGV. Written as DNA, the CDR3 is TGTGCCAGCCACTCCGGGGTGAGCTCTGGAAACACCATATATTTT. Translated: CASHSGVSSGNTIYF.

Here the CDR3 DNA reads TGTGCCAGCCCGACTAGCGGGGGGGCCCCCAGCTCCTACGAGCAGTACTTC. Protein sequence: CASPTSGGAPSSYEQYF. The chain employs TRBV28 and TRBJ2-7, with TRBD2 identical over 14 bases. This CDR3 has 17 amino acids. CDR1 is MDHEN and CDR2 is SYDVKM in the germline V gene. With 8 bases clipped from V and 0 bases from J, the junction kept 9 bases outside the gene matches.

The rearrangement uses TRBV28 and TRBJ2-7; 11 nucleotides agree with TRBD2. The CDR3 is 15 amino acids. Per the germline V gene, CDR1 is MDHEN and CDR2 is SYDVKM. With 8 bases clipped from V and 4 bases from J, the junction kept 10 bases outside the gene matches. The CDR3, as DNA: TGTGCCAGCCGCCCTGGGACTAGCGGAGGTTACGAGCAGTACTTC. Its protein is CASRPGTSGGYEQYF.

The chain has TRBV13 and TRBJ1-2; TRBD1 might be the D (6 bases). V lost 1 base, J lost 4 bases, and 10 bases lay in between. This CDR3 has 14 residues. The germline gives CDR1 PRHDT, CDR2 FYEKMQ (reference sequence). This CDR3 is CASSLAGEGYGYTF. CDR3 coding DNA: TGTGCCAGCAGCTTAGCAGGGGAAGGCTATGGCTACACCTTC.

In the case of this clone: Other nucleotide sequences in the sample specify the same CDR3. This rearrangement joins TRBV5-6 to TRBJ1-1; D gene uncertain. V lost 5 bases and J lost 5, with 10 bases in between. CDR3 length: 12 amino acids. Germline CDR1 reads SGHDT; CDR2 reads YYEEEE. As DNA, the CDR3 is TGTGCCAGCAGTTTACGAGGAACTGAAGCTTTCTTT. Translating gives CASSLRGTEAFF.

The chain uses TRBV25-1 and TRBJ2-7; D unclear. The CDR3 totals 15 residues. V was trimmed by 3 bases and J by 4 bases, leaving 16 bases between them. Germline assignment: CDR1 MGHDK and CDR2 SYGVNS. CDR3 amino acids: CASSDQIASPYEQYF. The CDR3 region has the DNA TGTGCCAGCAGTGATCAGATCGCCTCCCCTTACGAGCAGTACTTC.